The 4 T cell receptor beta chains reported below all come from one sample, sequenced in a study of T cell responses to AZD1222 COVID-19 vaccine. TCRdb's copy holds only in-frame clones and misses some; the assay was immunoSEQ multiplex PCR. Among around 140,000 clones listed, 90% were seen once. The sample here was peripheral blood, taken 28 days after the second AZD1222 dose. The origin of the receptors is an adult who received the AZD1222 COVID-19 vaccine.

The gene calls are TRBV5-1 and TRBJ2-3; D call uncertain. The CDR3 extends over 17 amino acids. CDR1 is SGHRS, CDR2 YFSETQ, per germline. V lost 0 bases and J lost 4, with 18 bases in between. The CDR3 reads CASSLASSTRQSDTQYF. The DNA of the CDR3 is TGCGCCAGCAGCTTGGCCTCATCAACAAGACAATCAGATACGCAGTATTTT.

The chain couples TRBV3-1 (or the pseudogene TRBV3-2) to TRBJ1-1; a possible D gene is TRBD1 (6 bases). The V gene's germline CDR1 is LGHDT and CDR2 YNNKEL (reference sequence). The CDR3 extends over 15 amino acids. V lost 1 base, J lost 4 bases, and 13 bases lay in between. In DNA form, the CDR3 reads TGTGCCAGCAGCCAAGGCGTCCAGGGGAGCACTGAAGCTTTCTTT. This codes for CASSQGVQGSTEAFF.

The rearrangement joins TRBV18 to TRBJ2-2; unclear D gene. V was pared by 2 bases and J by 2 bases, with 6 bases between. This CDR3 has 14 amino acids. Germline V CDR1 and CDR2: KGHSH, LQKENI. CDR3 sequence reads: CASSPNQNTGELFF. In DNA, the CDR3 is TGTGCCAGCTCACCAAATCAAAACACCGGGGAGCTGTTTTTT.

V gene TRBV10-3 combines with J gene TRBJ1-1; D is undetermined. Per the germline V gene, CDR1 is ENHRY and CDR2 is SYGVKD. Trimming removed 9 bases at V and 0 bases at J, with 14 bases between. The CDR3 is 14 residues long. The CDR3 sequence: CAIRRETVNTEAFF. The DNA for the CDR3 is TGTGCCATTCGCCGTGAGACGGTGAACACTGAAGCTTTCTTT.